One sample yielded the 26 T cell receptor beta chains listed below, sequenced in a study of shared clonotypes between healthy human individuals. The protocol was immunoSEQ multiplex PCR, while the TCRdb copy is restricted to in-frame clones and leaves out a portion. The table lists about 2.4 million clones, 93% of them singletons. Material: naive CD4+ T cells from PBMCs. Stated subset: CD45RA+ positively selected. Receptor source: a man aged 18-30 years in good health. Some clones in this sample may be carry-over from other donors' samples.

The table lists this clone with a count of one. The J gene is TRBJ2-5, the V gene TRBV2; D uncertain. The V and J ends lost 3 bases and 1 base respectively, with 6 bases between them. CDR3 size: 13 residues. The V gene's germline CDR1 is SNHLY and CDR2 FYNNEI. This CDR3 reads CASSDLVQETQYF. The CDR3 DNA is TGTGCCAGCAGTGACCTAGTCCAAGAGACCCAGTACTTC.

This clone came up once. The rearrangement joins TRBV7-3 to TRBJ1-3; D possibly corresponds to TRBD1 (5 bases). Trimming removed 5 bases at V and 9 bases at J, with 20 bases between. This CDR3 spans 15 amino acids. Germline V CDR1 and CDR2: SGHTA, FQGTGA. In DNA, the CDR3 is TGTGCCAGCAGCCCAGGGACGCCGGGATCCGGCACCATATATTTT. Amino acids: CASSPGTPGSGTIYF. The whole variable domain, remainder taken from reference TRBV7-3 and TRBJ1-3, is GAGVSQTPSNKVTEKGKYVELRCDPISGHTALYWYRQSLGQGPEFLIYFQGTGAADDSGLPNDRFFAVRPEGSVSTLKIQRTERGDSAVYLCASSPGTPGSGTIYFGEGSWLTVV.

The V gene is TRBV6-1, the J gene TRBJ1-3; no firm D call. With 4 bases removed from V and 0 bases from J, the gap between germline ends came to 25 bases. The CDR3 is made up of 20 amino acids. Looked up from germline, CDR1 is MNHNS and CDR2 is SASEGT. The CDR3 region is CASSARMVRSPASSGNTIYF. The CDR3 nucleotides read TGTGCCAGCAGTGCGAGGATGGTTAGGTCCCCTGCTTCCTCTGGAAACACCATATATTTT.

The chain is built from TRBV28 and TRBJ1-2; 8 bases align to TRBD1. Unmatched junction bases numbered 13, after V lost 5 bases and J lost 5 bases. There are 16 residues in the CDR3. The germline V gene has CDR1 MDHEN and CDR2 SYDVKM. CDR3 sequence: CASSPGGSTRLYGYTF. The CDR3 nucleotides read TGTGCCAGCAGTCCAGGGGGCAGTACCCGCCTGTATGGCTACACCTTC.

The chain has TRBV7-2 and TRBJ2-1; a possible D gene is TRBD2 (6 bases). The CDR3 consists of 15 residues. Trimming took off 5 bases at V and 0 bases at J, with 11 bases between the two ends. Per germline, CDR1 SGHTA and CDR2 FQGNSA. The CDR3 reads CASSPGGYSYNEQFF. DNA for the CDR3: TGTGCCAGCAGCCCCGGGGGATACTCCTACAATGAGCAGTTCTTC. Based on the CDR3 plus reference TRBV7-2 and TRBJ2-1, the full variable domain is GAGVSQSPSNKVTEKGKDVELRCDPISGHTALYWYRQSLGQGLEFLIYFQGNSAPDKSGLPSDRFSAERTGGSVSTLTIQRTQQEDSAVYLCASSPGGYSYNEQFFGPGTRLTVL.

V usage is TRBV6-5 and J usage is TRBJ1-5; 8 bases are shared with TRBD1. The CDR3 sequence is 14 residues long. CDR1 is MNHEY and CDR2 is SVGAGI in the germline V gene. V shed 8 bases, J shed 4 bases, and the junction held 7 bases outside the gene matches. DNA of the CDR3: TGTGCCAGCGGGCCGGGACAGGATAATCAGCCCCAGCATTTT. This gives the protein CASGPGQDNQPQHF.

This chain connects TRBV28 to TRBJ2-7; no firm D call. The germline CDR1 and CDR2 sequences are MDHEN and SYDVKM. Trimming took 4 bases from V and 5 from J, leaving 15 bases between them. The length of the CDR3 is 14 residues. In DNA form, the CDR3 reads TGTGCCAGCAGTTCCCCCCCGAGGAACCACGAGCAGTACTTC. It codes for CASSSPPRNHEQYF.

This chain joins TRBV6-1 and TRBJ2-4; D might be TRBD1 or TRBD2, each matching 5 bases. This CDR3 has 14 amino acids. Germline values: CDR1 MNHNS, CDR2 SASEGT. The germline V and J ends were trimmed by 3 bases and 2 bases, with 8 bases remaining between them. The CDR3: CASSDGTSKNIQYF. The CDR3 DNA reads TGTGCCAGCAGTGACGGGACCTCCAAAAACATTCAGTACTTC.

The chain couples TRBV5-1 to TRBJ1-2; TRBD1 aligns across 8 bases. The CDR3 covers 12 residues. The V gene's germline CDR1 is SGHRS and CDR2 YFSETQ. V was clipped by 2 bases and J by 7 bases; unmatched bases: 1. CDR3 nucleotide sequence: TGCGCCAGCAGCTTTGACAGGGGTGGCTACACCTTC. Amino acid sequence: CASSFDRGGYTF.

This chain joins TRBV29-1 and TRBJ2-7, with D perhaps TRBD1 (5 bases). The germline V and J ends were trimmed by 2 bases and 2 bases, with 10 bases remaining between them. Germline CDR1 and CDR2: SQVTM and ANQGSEA. This CDR3 is built from 13 residues. CDR3 DNA: TGCAGCGTTGAAACACAGGACCCCTACGAGCAGTACTTC. The encoded protein is CSVETQDPYEQYF.

This rearrangement joins TRBV6-6 to TRBJ2-7; D ambiguous. Germline V gene sequence: CDR1 MNHNY, CDR2 SVGAGI (reference sequence). Trimming left V 2 bases short and J 7 bases short, with 12 bases between. There are 13 residues in the CDR3. The CDR3 here is CASSYLVTTEQYF. DNA of the CDR3: TGTGCCAGCAGTTACCTAGTCACCACGGAGCAGTACTTC.

The chain combines TRBV5-6 with TRBJ2-7; D assignment may be TRBD1 or TRBD2 (6 bases each). Germline V gene lookup returns CDR1 SGHDT and CDR2 YYEEEE. The V and J ends lost 5 bases and 6 bases respectively, with 15 bases between them. The CDR3 totals 13 residues. CDR3 region: CASRRGELGEQYF. The CDR3 coding sequence is TGTGCCAGCAGAAGGGGGGAGTTGGGCGAGCAGTACTTC.

The CDR3 sequence: CASSLGPGGNRVYGTGELFF. In nucleotides, the CDR3 is TGCGCCAGCAGCTTGGGGCCAGGGGGCAATCGGGTCTATGGCACCGGGGAGCTGTTTTTT. V usage is TRBV5-1 and J usage is TRBJ2-2, with 8 bases lining up with TRBD1. Germline CDR1 is SGHRS and CDR2 is YFSETQ. After removal of 0 bases from V and 4 bases from J, the junction contained 17 bases not matched to a gene. The CDR3 covers 20 residues.

CDR3 sequence: CASSPTGYGYTF. The CDR3 nucleotides are TGTGCCAGCAGCCCTACAGGGTATGGCTACACCTTC. The chain links TRBV11-3 to TRBJ1-2; TRBD1 is a possible D gene (6 bases). CDR3 length: 12 amino acids. The V gene's germline CDR1 is SGHNT and CDR2 YENEEA. The ends were cut back, 5 bases at V and 5 bases at J, with 9 bases in the middle.

The chain employs TRBV19 and TRBJ1-1, with unresolved D. V gave up 5 bases and J gave up 1 base, with 8 bases separating them. CDR1 is LNHDA, CDR2 SQIVND, per germline (reference sequence). The CDR3 is made up of 13 amino acids. In DNA, the CDR3 is TGTGCCAGTAGTTTCGGGCGGAACACTGAAGCTTTCTTT. Protein sequence: CASSFGRNTEAFF.

CDR3 loop: CASSSSGAVRDEQFF. In DNA, the CDR3 is TGTGCCAGCAGCTCTAGCGGAGCTGTCCGGGATGAGCAGTTCTTC. V is TRBV5-4 and J is TRBJ2-1; 7 nucleotides align to TRBD2. Trimming took 3 bases from V and 8 from J; bases not matched to a gene: 11. Germline CDR1 SGHNT, CDR2 YYREEE (reference sequence). There are 15 residues in the CDR3. The full variable domain, completed using reference TRBV5-4 and TRBJ2-1, is ETGVTQSPTHLIKTRGQQVTLRCSSQSGHNTVSWYQQALGQGPQFIFQYYREEENGRGNFPPRFSGLQFPNYSSELNVNALELDDSALYLCASSSSGAVRDEQFFGPGTRLTVL.

The V call is TRBV27, the J call TRBJ2-3; D gene uncertain. The CDR3 spans 16 residues. V was cut by 1 base and J by 0 bases, with 11 bases left in between. CDR1 and CDR2 (germline): MNHEY, SMNVEV (reference sequence). CDR3 in DNA: TGTGCCAGCAGTTTATTAGCACTTCAGAGCACAGATACGCAGTATTTT. Protein product: CASSLLALQSTDTQYF.

This sequence joins TRBV19 and TRBJ1-5; D may be TRBD1 (6 bases). CDR1 and CDR2 from the germline V gene are LNHDA and SQIVND (reference sequence). The V end was cut by 7 bases, the J end by 4 bases, with 14 bases between. CDR3 length: 14 residues. CDR3 in amino acids: CASKMGGPNQPQHF. CDR3 bases: TGTGCCAGTAAGATGGGGGGCCCTAATCAGCCCCAGCATTTT.

This clone was seen more than once but under ten times. Other DNA sequences in the same sample also yield this CDR3. The chain is built from TRBV5-1 and TRBJ2-5, with D unclear. The CDR3 totals 12 residues. Looked up from germline, CDR1 is SGHRS and CDR2 is YFSETQ. Trimming took off 0 bases at V and 5 bases at J, with 5 bases between the two ends. The CDR3 loop is CASSLGSETQYF. The CDR3 region has the DNA TGCGCCAGCAGCTTGGGATCCGAGACCCAGTACTTC.

The chain carries TRBV29-1 and TRBJ2-3; 10 bases are a match to TRBD2. J lost 1 base, V lost 6 bases, and 4 bases had no gene match. Looked up from germline, CDR1 is SQVTM and CDR2 is ANQGSEA. The CDR3 spans 14 residues. DNA of the CDR3: TGCAGCGTATTAGCGGGAGGCGGCACAGATACGCAGTATTTT. This translates into CSVLAGGGTDTQYF.

The chain employs TRBV7-7 and TRBJ2-7; 10 nucleotides agree with TRBD2. The CDR3 contains 15 residues. V shed 1 base, J shed 1 base, and the junction held 1 base outside the gene matches. Germline CDR1 SSHAT, CDR2 FNYEAQ (reference sequence). CDR3 region: CASSLGSGRSYEQYF. DNA for the CDR3: TGTGCCAGCAGCTTAGGTAGCGGGAGGTCCTACGAGCAGTACTTC.

Remarks on this clone: This sample also contains other DNA sequences that code for the same CDR3. The chain has TRBV28 and TRBJ1-4; D is ambiguous. Germline-derived CDR1 and CDR2 are MDHEN and SYDVKM. Trimming left V 4 bases short and J 2 bases short, with 8 bases between. CDR3 length equals 14 residues. The CDR3 nucleotides read TGTGCCAGCAGTTCAGGAGCGACTAATGAAAAACTGTTTTTT. It translates to CASSSGATNEKLFF.

The chain links TRBV9 to TRBJ2-7, with D possibly TRBD2 on 6 matching bases. CDR3 size: 16 residues. Germline V gene lookup returns CDR1 SGDLS and CDR2 YYNGEE. V lost 4 bases to trimming and J lost 4 bases, with 21 bases between them. The chain's CDR3 is CASSPGLLSHLYEQYF. In nucleotides, the CDR3 is TGTGCCAGCAGCCCGGGACTTTTAAGCCACTTATACGAGCAGTACTTC.

The rearrangement uses TRBV6-6 and TRBJ2-5; D not resolved. V lost 4 bases and J 5 bases, leaving 11 bases between the germline ends. The CDR3 contains 13 residues. Germline lookup yields CDR1 MNHNY and CDR2 SVGAGI (reference sequence). The CDR3 loop reads CASSFPRWETQYF. In DNA form, the CDR3 reads TGTGCCAGCAGTTTCCCTAGGTGGGAGACCCAGTACTTC.

The chain joins TRBV20-1 to TRBJ2-3; no reliable D call. V was pared by 4 bases and J by 1 base, with 3 bases between. This CDR3 has 11 amino acids. From germline, CDR1 is DFQATT and CDR2 SNEGSKA (reference sequence). This chain's CDR3 is CSAIGTDTQYF. The CDR3 coding sequence is TGCAGTGCTATCGGCACAGATACGCAGTATTTT.

V usage is TRBV11-2 and J usage is TRBJ1-1, with 7 bases that match TRBD1. CDR1 is SGHAT, CDR2 FQNNGV, per germline. The CDR3 runs to 18 residues. Germline trimming cut 3 bases from V and 0 bases from J; bases unmatched to any gene: 13. The CDR3 DNA follows: TGTGCCAGCAGCTTCAGAGTTGTCCCGGGACAGATGAACACTGAAGCTTTCTTT. The encoded protein is CASSFRVVPGQMNTEAFF.